This T cell receptor beta chain came from a study of cytomegalovirus exposure and HLA in healthy donors (dated by TCRdb to about 2017). With regard to the full study: According to an earlier analysis of several hundred of the donors, 200 million or so T cells yielded approximately 120 million unique TCR beta sequences and about 280 Gb of sequence data. An early release covering 550 to 650 HLA-typed donors comprised about 300 gigabases of sequencing data and around 85 million unique TCR sequences. Among the 398 genotyped donors, around 81% belonged to the genetic ancestry cluster associated with self-reported Caucasian donors. The study aimed to test whether signatures of past pathogen exposure could be identified by cataloging public T cell receptors. Using immunosequencing, the study profiled T cell repertoires from 666 subjects and related those repertoires to cytomegalovirus serostatus. Along with the approximately 650-subject first cohort, a separate validation cohort of over 90 different subjects was used. High-throughput TCR immunosequencing, statistical association of individual TCRs with disease status, and machine learning were combined to predict cytomegalovirus infection status. In a later analysis, previously published TCR beta repertoires from roughly 710 donors were re-analyzed and high-resolution HLA genotyping was added so that TCR occurrence patterns could be studied. Rather than drawing on any new phenotypic data, the later analysis identified candidate immune exposures from TCR beta sequences and the way those sequences occurred across donors. An earlier analysis of 587 of the donors used high-throughput TCR beta sequencing to judge whether each TCR beta V gene segment behaved as functional or pseudogenic. Donor age, sex, ethnicity and CMV serostatus were compiled alongside the repertoire data. A later genetic analysis took genome-wide SNP genotypes for 398 of the 666 donors and used that subset as a discovery cohort. All discovery cohort repertoires had been generated using a single sequencing platform. HLA typing included class I and class II loci at four-digit resolution. Typing coverage differed by locus: A, B, C, DRB1 and DQB1 were typed in roughly 620-630 donors, DQA1 in 522, DPA1 in 600 to 610, and DPB1 in roughly 470. A few DR-DQ haplotypes were handled as single units for association and clustering because linkage in the cohort was strong. Among some 400 genotyped donors of the cohort, an average of approximately 220,000 unique TCR beta nucleotide sequences was sequenced per donor, of which approximately 18% were non-productive.

Trimming takes 4 bases off V and 3 bases off J; junction bases not matched to a gene: 4. The CDR3 holds 15 amino acids from the cysteine to the phenylalanine. Kept here is only the CDR3 DNA, which spans 45 bases and is read in frame from base 1. CDR1 and CDR2 (SGDLS, YYNGEE) derive from the germline V gene. Note on this clone: Its antigen is currently not known. Base qualities are missing; no much larger clone stands one base away.

Library creation used the immunoSEQ multiplex PCR assay. For the multiplex PCR, a mixture combining 60 forward primers for TCR Vbeta segments and 13 reverse primers for TCR Jbeta segments was used. The CDR3 region of rearranged TCR beta genes was amplified from genomic DNA with a multiplex PCR assay. The Illumina HiSeq System was used to sequence the amplified TCR beta libraries as 87-base-pair reads. Concerning the study's data processing: A later analysis counted tens of millions of unique TCR beta chains across the 550 to 750 repertoires, and roughly 11 million of these chains were shared by at least two donors. A nearest-neighbor algorithm error-corrected the raw reads and collapsed the reads into unique sequences, merging closely related sequences to remove PCR and sequencing errors. Alignment of CDR3 sequences to IMGT reference sequences was used to assign V, D and J gene segments. For a sequence to be retained, a match of at least six nucleotides to both a V gene segment and a J gene segment was required. Rearrangements were classified as productive when the CDR3 lacked stop codons and remained in frame with V and J, and all other rearrangements were classified as non-productive. Following IMGT convention, CDR3 was defined as the stretch from the second conserved V-encoded cysteine up to the conserved J-encoded phenylalanine. The earlier analysis of a few hundred of the donors excluded any sequence lacking an unambiguous match to a single V gene segment. In an earlier analysis of 587 of the donors, V segments were called functional above 56.7% productive rearrangements and were called segregating when the between-donor standard deviation exceeded 5%. A statistical classification framework was built to diagnose cytomegalovirus status from the catalog of TCR beta chain sequences. In a later analysis, V and J genes were assigned by comparing TCR nucleotide sequences against IMGT/GENE-DB human TR gene sequences. Using the TCRdist pipeline, a later analysis assigned CDR3 sequences along with most-parsimonious VDJ recombination scenarios. In a later analysis, each TCR beta chain was defined by its CDR3 amino acid sequence together with its V-gene family, and reads lacking a unique V-gene family were excluded. To address suspected cross-contamination and a sequencing artifact, a later analysis removed a few hundred highly shared, low-generation-probability nucleotide sequences. For each public chain, a later analysis derived a clonal expansion index from normalized ranks of inferred template counts within each repertoire. In a later analysis, generation probabilities were computed using a VDJ recombination model fitted to out-of-frame rearrangements, and the results were checked against IGoR. Hypergeometric tests were used in a later analysis to score TCR-TCR, TCR-HLA and TCR-CMV co-occurrence, with a repertoire-size bias correction applied to the TCR pairs. In a later analysis, false discovery rates were estimated by permuting HLA or CMV assignments 20 times. In a later analysis, co-occurring TCRs were grouped using DBSCAN, and TCRdist sequence similarity was added for clustering within HLA-allele-positive subsets. Co-occurrence clustering excluded repertoires with fewer than 30,000 or more than 120,000 public chains, plus five with anomalous nucleotide sharing. What TCRdb holds here is the immuneACCESS table cut down to in-frame rearrangements. Part of the clones is not present; checked against another copy, under half of the missing clones reflect an unresolved V gene, and the others are unexplained. The V and J calls and clone size were taken over from that table, and D and trimming were inferred from the DNA. The sample table records tens of thousands of clones; roughly 80% of these occur just once. The ten largest clonotypes hold roughly 2.2% of the sample.

The investigation overall reported the following: Presence/absence analyses assumed roughly uniform sequencing depth across donors, an assumption that may not hold. For the cohort, immune exposure information was limited to CMV serostatus. Because HLA typing was missing for some donors at each locus, association tests included only the typed subset. Correlated functional status among segregating V segments might reflect linkage disequilibrium, but an unknown experimental factor could not be ruled out. A later analysis found that most CMV-associated TCR beta chains appeared HLA-restricted, with HLA associations seemingly driven largely by CMV exposure. A later genetic analysis associated a missense DCLRE1C variant with V-gene and J-gene trimming of TCR beta chains, and an independent cohort replicated the association. Over 15 rarely observed V segments, including chromosome 9 orphons, were excluded from the earlier analysis of a few hundred of the donors because counts were too low. When HLA alleles, especially DR and DQ, strongly co-occurred, attributing TCR associations to individual alleles was difficult. A group of highly shared sequence variants was considered likely to be a technical artifact of the sequencing pipeline. In the study, approximately 150 TCR beta chains were listed as associated with cytomegalovirus. A later genetic analysis reported fewer N-insertions in productive TCRs among donors in an Asian-associated ancestry cluster than the approximately 670-donor mean. Only TCR beta chains were sequenced in this cohort, and the absence of alpha or paired-chain data limited detectable features. A further reported finding was that TCR beta sequences accurately predicted the HLA-A and HLA-B alleles for most subjects in the first cohort. In a later analysis, HLA-associated TCR beta chains were found to be more clonally expanded and to have lower generation probabilities than equally common non-associated chains. A later analysis found that TCR association rates varied across HLA loci, with DRB1 alleles showing the most associated TCRs and HLA-C alleles the fewest. An earlier analysis of several hundred of the donors showed that most TCR beta V segments appeared in productive rearrangements either about 90% or about 30% of the time, which broadly matched IMGT annotations. Specific HLA alleles were associated with 15,000 to 20,000 TCR beta sequences at a false discovery rate of 0.05 in a later analysis. A later analysis reported that several top co-occurrence clusters appeared linked to parvovirus B19, influenza, CMV and Epstein-Barr virus. A few of the identified cytomegalovirus-associated TCR beta chains were confirmed in vitro to be specific for cytomegalovirus antigens. According to the authors, the approach could potentially be generalized to other disease states and immunological phenotypes. The classifier was reported to diagnose cytomegalovirus status with high specificity and sensitivity in both the original cohort and the validation cohort. Because the 87-base-pair reads could not distinguish some IMGT-functional V segments, including TRBV6-2 and TRBV6-3, those segments were excluded. Most TCR sequences were seen in very few donors, while some public TCRs were found in many individuals.

In total, just over 650 healthy bone marrow donors made up the cohort. At the time of sampling, all cohort members were nominally healthy, though unrecorded immune exposures were likely present. The donor tested CMV seronegative and was one of the 352 seronegative cohort members. A peripheral blood sample was provided by each donor, and peripheral blood mononuclear cells were used for TCR beta sequencing. Genomic DNA was extracted from the blood cell samples with the Qiagen DNeasy Blood Extraction Kit. This receptor chain uses TRBV9 and TRBJ2-1; TRBD2 matches 10 bases in the middle. This clonotype was sampled from a man aged 18 to 30 in good health and CMV-seronegative. Sequencing was performed on PBMCs. CDR3 protein: CASSPTSGIYNEQFF. The DNA sequence follows: TGTGCCAGCAGCCCAACTAGCGGGATCTACAATGAGCAGTTCTTC.